This T cell receptor (beta chain) stems from a study of vaccination effects on CD4 cells after COVID-19. Before any sequencing was done, the ViraFEST assay used viral peptide pools to expand antigen-specific CD4+ T cells. Between days 10 and 11 of culture, CD4+ T cells were separated out. The authors exchanged half the medium for IL-2 medium on days 3 and 7. Remarks on this clone: The antigen remains undetermined.

Profiling relied on immunoSEQ multiplex PCR, and the TCRdb table lists in-frame clones only, not all of them. In the table there are 9,500 to 13,000 clones, about 74% of which are singletons. Germline V gene sequence: CDR1 ENHRY, CDR2 SYGVKD. The CDR3 spans 13 residues. The V gene lost 7 bases and the J gene lost 1 base, with 10 bases spanning the gap. This specimen was CD4+ T cells from PBMCs cultured with HCoV-229E spike peptides, taken before COVID-19 vaccination. The sequence was collected from a human donor who received a COVID-19 vaccine. This rearrangement joins TRBV10-3 to TRBJ1-1, with no clear D. The CDR3: CAITVDTNTEAFF. The CDR3 DNA reads as TGTGCCATCACCGTAGACACGAACACTGAAGCTTTCTTT.